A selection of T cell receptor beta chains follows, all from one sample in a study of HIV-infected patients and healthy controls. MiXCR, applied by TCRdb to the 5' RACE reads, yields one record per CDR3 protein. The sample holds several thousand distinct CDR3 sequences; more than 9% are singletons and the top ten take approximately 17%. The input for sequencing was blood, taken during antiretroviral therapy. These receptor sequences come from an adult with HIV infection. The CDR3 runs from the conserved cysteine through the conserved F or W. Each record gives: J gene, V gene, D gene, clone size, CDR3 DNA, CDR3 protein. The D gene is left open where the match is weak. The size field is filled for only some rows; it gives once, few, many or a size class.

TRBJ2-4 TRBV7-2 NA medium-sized TGTGCCAGCAGCTTAGTGGCCGGGGCAGCGGAAAACATTCAGTACTTC CASSLVAGAAENIQYF
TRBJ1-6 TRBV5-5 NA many TGTGCCAGCAGCTTGAGGAGGACCCCCTCCGGATCACCCCTCCACTTT CASSLRRTPSGSPLHF
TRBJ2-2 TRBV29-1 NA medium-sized TGCAGCGCCCGGCGGGGGGAGCTGTTTTTT CSARRGELFF
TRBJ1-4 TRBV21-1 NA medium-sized TGTGCCAGCAGGTGGTTCAATGAAAAACTGTTTTTT CASRWFNEKLFF
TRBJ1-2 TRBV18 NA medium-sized TGTGCCAGCTCACCACCAGGGTCGAGGTCCTATGGCTACACCTTC CASSPPGSRSYGYTF
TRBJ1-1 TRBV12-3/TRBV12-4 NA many TGTGCCAGCAGCCTGCGGTGGGGGAACACTGAAGCTTTCTTT CASSLRWGNTEAFF
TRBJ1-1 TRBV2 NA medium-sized TGTGCCAGCAGCGATGCAGCCAACTTT CASSDAANF
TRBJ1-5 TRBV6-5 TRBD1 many TGTGCCAGCAGTTACGACAGGGGACGCAATCAGCCCCAGCATTTT CASSYDRGRNQPQHF
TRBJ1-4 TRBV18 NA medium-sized TGTGCCAGCTCACCAGATGGCGGCAATGAAAAACTGTTTTTT CASSPDGGNEKLFF
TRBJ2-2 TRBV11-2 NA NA TGTGCCAGCAGCTTCCAGGGTACCACCGGGGAGCTGTTTTTT CASSFQGTTGELFF
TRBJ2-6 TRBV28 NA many TGTGCCAGCAGTCCTCTACCACCAGGGACCAACGTCCTGACTTTC CASSPLPPGTNVLTF
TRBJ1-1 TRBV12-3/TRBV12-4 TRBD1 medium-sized TGTGCCAGCCGAGCAGGGGGGTACACTGAAGCTTTCTTT CASRAGGYTEAFF
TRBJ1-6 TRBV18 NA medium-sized TGTGCCAGCTCACCATCCGCCCCGAATTCCTATAATTCACCCCTCCACTTT CASSPSAPNSYNSPLHF
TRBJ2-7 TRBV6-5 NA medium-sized TGTGCCAGCAGTTACCCGGGGAGCGAGCAGTACTTC CASSYPGSEQYF
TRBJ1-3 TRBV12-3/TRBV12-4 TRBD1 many TGTGCCAGCAGTTTGACAGGGCCGCCTGGAAACACCATATATTTT CASSLTGPPGNTIYF
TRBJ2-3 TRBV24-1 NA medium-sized TGTGCCACCAGTGATTCGAGACAGCCGCGAGATACGCAGTATTTT CATSDSRQPRDTQYF
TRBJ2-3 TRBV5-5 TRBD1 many TGTGCCAGCAGCCGTCCAACAGGGGGAATCACAGATACGCAGTATTTT CASSRPTGGITDTQYF
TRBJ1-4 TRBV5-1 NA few TGCGCCAGCAGCTTGATCGCAGGCACCGGGGGTGAAAAACTGTTTTTT CASSLIAGTGGEKLFF
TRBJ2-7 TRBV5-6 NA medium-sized TGTGCCAGCAGCTTAACCCCCTCCTACGAGCAGTACTTC CASSLTPSYEQYF
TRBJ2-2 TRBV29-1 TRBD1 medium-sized TGCAGCGTTGGAGGGCGTCAGGGGGCCGGGGAGCTGTTTTTT CSVGGRQGAGELFF
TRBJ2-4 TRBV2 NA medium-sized TGTGCCAGCGTAAATCTAGCCAAAAACATTCAGTACTTC CASVNLAKNIQYF
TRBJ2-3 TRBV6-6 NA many TGTGCCAGCAGAAACGGGGGCAGAAGCACAGATACGCAGTATTTT CASRNGGRSTDTQYF
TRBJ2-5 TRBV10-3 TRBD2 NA TGTGCCATCAGCGGGACTAGCGGGACGGAGACCCAGTACTTC CAISGTSGTETQYF
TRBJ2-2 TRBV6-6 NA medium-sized TGTGCCAGCAGTACCCCTACCGGGGAGCTGTTTTTT CASSTPTGELFF
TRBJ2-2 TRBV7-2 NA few TGTGCCAGCAGCTTAATGAGGAACACCGGGGAGCTGTTTTTT CASSLMRNTGELFF
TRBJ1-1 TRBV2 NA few TGTGCCAGCTCATCCCAGGGCCGCGGCGAAGCTTTCTTT CASSSQGRGEAFF
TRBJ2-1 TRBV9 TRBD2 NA TGTGCCAGCAGCGTAGATAGCGGGGGGTCAAATGAGCAGTTCTTC CASSVDSGGSNEQFF
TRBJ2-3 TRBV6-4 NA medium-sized TGTGCCAGCAGTGGTTGGGAAGGGAATTTTGGCACAGATACGCAGTATTTT CASSGWEGNFGTDTQYF
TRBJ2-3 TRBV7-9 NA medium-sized TGTGCCAGCAGCGTCGGGGGCGGGCGGAGGTATTTT CASSVGGGRRYF
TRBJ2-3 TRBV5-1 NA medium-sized TGCGCCAGCAGCTTGTTCGGCGGGACAGATACGCAGTATTTT CASSLFGGTDTQYF
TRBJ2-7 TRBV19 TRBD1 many TGTGCCAGTAGTATTCGTTCAGACAGGGTCAACGTAATCGAGCAGTACTTC CASSIRSDRVNVIEQYF
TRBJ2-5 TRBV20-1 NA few TGCAGTGCTTTGGGACTGTTCCAAGAGACCCAGTACTTC CSALGLFQETQYF